This TCR beta chain emerged from a study of blood T cell repertoires in COVID-19. Study-wide context: The samples span acute and convalescent COVID-19 from the United States, Italy and Spain.

Per the original data handling: Estimated nucleated cell counts came from reference gene primer amplification. Measured with immunoSEQ multiplex PCR; TCRdb has only the in-frame clones, and not every one. D and trimming were read from the DNA, whereas the V and J calls and clone size are those reported in that table. The sample lists over 90,000 clones, roughly nine tenths occurring once. Germline CDR1 SEHNR, CDR2 FQNEAQ (reference sequence). The CDR3 loop spans 14 amino acids. Unmatched junction bases numbered 7, after V lost 5 bases and J lost 10 bases. The chain employs TRBV7-9 and TRBJ1-6; 8 bases align to TRBD1. This TCR came from a woman older than 75 in a cohort sampled during active COVID-19. The source material was peripheral blood. CDR3 sequence (DNA): TGTGCCAGCAGCAGCGGACAGGGCGGGTCACCCCTCCACTTT. This gives the protein CASSSGQGGSPLHF.